This T cell receptor (beta chain) was found in a study of T cells after yellow fever vaccination. At the level of the study: Fractions containing few cells were prepared with SMART-Seq v4 Ultra Low Input. Study-wide results and limits: Though it reached lower strength, the secondary response hit its peak faster, day 5 versus 15. The booster response re-showed most primary clones: 96% CD4, over 80% CD8.

Only a few counts were recorded for this clonotype. The antigen is undetermined. A process of 5'RACE template switching, which added a universal primer site and UMIs, was used to make TCR cDNA. TCRdb recomputed calls from the 5' RACE reads with MiXCR, one row per CDR3 protein. The table records 150,000 to 200,000 distinct CDR3 sequences, about 10% of them present only once. CDR1 is SGHVS, CDR2 FNYEAQ, per germline. The CDR3 runs to 15 residues. After removal of 3 bases from V and 9 bases from J, the junction contained 10 bases not matched to a gene. The V gene is TRBV7-6, the J gene TRBJ2-1; 8 bases align to TRBD1. This TCR was recovered from a man aged 18-30 years who received the YFV17D yellow fever vaccine. The sample in question was CD8+ T cells sorted from PBMCs, obtained 15 days after the yellow fever booster vaccination. CDR3 DNA sequence: TGTGCCAGCAGCTTTACGTTAGGACAGGGCGGTGAGCAGTTCTTC. It translates to CASSFTLGQGGEQFF.